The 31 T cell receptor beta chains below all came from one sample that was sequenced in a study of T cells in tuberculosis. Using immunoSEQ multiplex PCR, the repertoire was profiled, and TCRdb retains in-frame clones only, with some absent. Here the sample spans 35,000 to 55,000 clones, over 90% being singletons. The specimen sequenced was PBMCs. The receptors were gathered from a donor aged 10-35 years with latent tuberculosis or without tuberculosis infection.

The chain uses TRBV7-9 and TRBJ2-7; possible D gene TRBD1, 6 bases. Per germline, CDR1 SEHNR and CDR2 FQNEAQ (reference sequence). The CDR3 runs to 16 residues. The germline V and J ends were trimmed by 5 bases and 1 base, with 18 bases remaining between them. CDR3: CASSPTQGRRSYEQYF. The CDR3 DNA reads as TGTGCCAGCAGCCCAACACAGGGTAGAAGGTCCTACGAGCAGTACTTC.

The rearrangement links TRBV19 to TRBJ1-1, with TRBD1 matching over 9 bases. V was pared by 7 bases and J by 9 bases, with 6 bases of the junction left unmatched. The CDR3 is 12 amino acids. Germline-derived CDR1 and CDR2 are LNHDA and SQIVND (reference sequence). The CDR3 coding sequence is TGTGCCAGTACCACCACAGGGGGCCAAGCTTTCTTT. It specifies CASTTTGGQAFF.

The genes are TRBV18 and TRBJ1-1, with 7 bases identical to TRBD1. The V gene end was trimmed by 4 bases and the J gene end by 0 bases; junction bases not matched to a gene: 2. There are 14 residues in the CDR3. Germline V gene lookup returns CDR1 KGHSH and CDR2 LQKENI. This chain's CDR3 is CASSRQGLNTEAFF. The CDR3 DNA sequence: TGTGCCAGCTCACGACAGGGATTGAACACTGAAGCTTTCTTT.

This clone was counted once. Here the CDR3 reads CASSQDYRTSYEQYF. CDR3 nucleotide sequence: TGCGCCAGCAGCCAGGACTATCGAACCTCCTACGAGCAGTACTTC. The chain carries TRBV4-1 and TRBJ2-7; tentative D call: TRBD2 (6 bases). V dropped 3 bases and J dropped 0 bases, with 12 bases sitting between them. This CDR3 spans 15 amino acids. Germline values: CDR1 MGHRA, CDR2 YSYEKL.

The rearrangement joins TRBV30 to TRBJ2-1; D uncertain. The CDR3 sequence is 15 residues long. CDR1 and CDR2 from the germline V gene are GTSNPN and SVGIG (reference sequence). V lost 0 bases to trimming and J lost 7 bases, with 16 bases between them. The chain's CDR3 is CAWSVLSTPRNEQFF. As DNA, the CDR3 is TGTGCCTGGAGTGTCCTATCAACGCCCAGGAATGAGCAGTTCTTC.

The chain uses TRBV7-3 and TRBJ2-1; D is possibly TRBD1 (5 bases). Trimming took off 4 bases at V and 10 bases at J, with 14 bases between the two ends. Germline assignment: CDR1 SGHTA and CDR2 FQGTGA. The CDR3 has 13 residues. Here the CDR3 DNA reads TGTGCCAGCAGCTCCCAGGCGGCAGGGGAGCAGTTCTTC. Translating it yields CASSSQAAGEQFF. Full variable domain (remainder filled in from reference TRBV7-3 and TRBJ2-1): GAGVSQTPSNKVTEKGKYVELRCDPISGHTALYWYRQSLGQGPEFLIYFQGTGAADDSGLPNDRFFAVRPEGSVSTLKIQRTERGDSAVYLCASSSQAAGEQFFGPGTRLTVL.

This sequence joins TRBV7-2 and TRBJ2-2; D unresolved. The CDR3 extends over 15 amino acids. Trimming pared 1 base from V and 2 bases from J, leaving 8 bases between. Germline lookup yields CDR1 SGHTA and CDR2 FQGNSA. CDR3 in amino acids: CASSLVSPNTGELFF. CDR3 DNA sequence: TGTGCCAGCAGCTTAGTGAGTCCCAACACCGGGGAGCTGTTTTTT.

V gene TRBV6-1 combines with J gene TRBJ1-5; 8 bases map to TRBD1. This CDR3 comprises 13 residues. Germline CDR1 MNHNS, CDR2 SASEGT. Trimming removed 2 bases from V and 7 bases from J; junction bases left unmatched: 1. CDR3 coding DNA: TGTGCCAGCAGTGAAACAGGGGGACAGCCCCAGCATTTT. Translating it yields CASSETGGQPQHF.

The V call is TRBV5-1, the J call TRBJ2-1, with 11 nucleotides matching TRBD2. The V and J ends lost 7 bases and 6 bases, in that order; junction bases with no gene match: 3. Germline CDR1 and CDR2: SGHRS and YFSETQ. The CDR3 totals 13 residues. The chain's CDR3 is CASLAGGSNEQFF. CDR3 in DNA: TGCGCCAGCTTAGCGGGAGGGTCCAATGAGCAGTTCTTC.

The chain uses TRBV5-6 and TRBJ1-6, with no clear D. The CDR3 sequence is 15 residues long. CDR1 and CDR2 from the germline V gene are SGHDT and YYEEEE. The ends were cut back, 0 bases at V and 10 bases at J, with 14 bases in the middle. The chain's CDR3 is CASSLDGGRGSPLHF. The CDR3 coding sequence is TGTGCCAGCAGCTTGGATGGAGGGAGAGGGTCACCCCTCCACTTT. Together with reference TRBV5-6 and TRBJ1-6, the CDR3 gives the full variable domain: DAGVTQSPTHLIKTRGQQVTLRCSPKSGHDTVSWYQQALGQGPQFIFQYYEEEERQRGNFPDRFSGHQFPNYSSELNVNALLLGDSALYLCASSLDGGRGSPLHFGNGTRLTVT.

The CDR3: CASRSPRDCYGYTF. The CDR3 DNA reads TGTGCAAGTCGCTCACCTCGCGATTGCTATGGCTACACCTTC. The V gene is TRBV12-2, the J gene TRBJ1-2. TRBV12-2 is given as a pseudogene. CDR3 length equals 14 residues.

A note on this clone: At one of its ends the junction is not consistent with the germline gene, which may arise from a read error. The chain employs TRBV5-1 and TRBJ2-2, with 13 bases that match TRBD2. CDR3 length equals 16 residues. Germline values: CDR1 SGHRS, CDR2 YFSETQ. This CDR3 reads CTSSLLAGGLGGELFF. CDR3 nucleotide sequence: TGCACCAGCAGCCTACTAGCGGGAGGGCTCGGCGGGGAGCTGTTTTTT.

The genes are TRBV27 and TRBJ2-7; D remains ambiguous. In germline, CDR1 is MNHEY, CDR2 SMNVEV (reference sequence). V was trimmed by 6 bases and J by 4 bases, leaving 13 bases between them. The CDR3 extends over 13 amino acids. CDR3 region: CASSPSLGYEQYF. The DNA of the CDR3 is TGTGCCAGCAGCCCTAGTCTGGGTTACGAGCAGTACTTC.

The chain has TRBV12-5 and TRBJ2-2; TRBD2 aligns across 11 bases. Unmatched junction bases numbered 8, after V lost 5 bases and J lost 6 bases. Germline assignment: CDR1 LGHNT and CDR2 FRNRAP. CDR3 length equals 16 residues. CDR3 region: CASGPGTSGGAGELFF. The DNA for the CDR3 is TGTGCTAGTGGTCCCGGGACTAGCGGAGGCGCCGGGGAGCTGTTTTTT.

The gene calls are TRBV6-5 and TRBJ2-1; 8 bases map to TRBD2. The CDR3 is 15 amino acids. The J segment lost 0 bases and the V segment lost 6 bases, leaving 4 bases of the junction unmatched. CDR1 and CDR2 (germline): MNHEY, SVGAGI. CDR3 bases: TGTGCCAGCAGACGCAGCGGGAGCTCCTACAATGAGCAGTTCTTC. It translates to CASRRSGSSYNEQFF.

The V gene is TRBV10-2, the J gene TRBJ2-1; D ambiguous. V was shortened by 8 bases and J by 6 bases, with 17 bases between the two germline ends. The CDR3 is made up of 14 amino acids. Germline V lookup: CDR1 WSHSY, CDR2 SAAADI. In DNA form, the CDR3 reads TGCGCCAGCTCCTCGGTGGCGGTCGCCAATGAGCAGTTCTTC. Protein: CASSSVAVANEQFF.

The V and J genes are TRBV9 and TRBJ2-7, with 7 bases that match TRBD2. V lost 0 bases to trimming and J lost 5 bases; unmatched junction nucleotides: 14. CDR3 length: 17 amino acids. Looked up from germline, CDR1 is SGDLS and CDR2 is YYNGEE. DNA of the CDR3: TGTGCCAGCAGCGTAGGACTCGGGGGGTCTGACGGGGACGAGCAGTACTTC. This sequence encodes CASSVGLGGSDGDEQYF.

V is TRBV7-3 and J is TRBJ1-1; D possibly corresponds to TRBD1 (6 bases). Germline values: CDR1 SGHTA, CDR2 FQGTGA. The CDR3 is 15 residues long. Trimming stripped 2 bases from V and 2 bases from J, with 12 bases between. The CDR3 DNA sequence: TGTGCCAGCAGCTTAGCGACAGGACCTAACACTGAAGCTTTCTTT. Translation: CASSLATGPNTEAFF.

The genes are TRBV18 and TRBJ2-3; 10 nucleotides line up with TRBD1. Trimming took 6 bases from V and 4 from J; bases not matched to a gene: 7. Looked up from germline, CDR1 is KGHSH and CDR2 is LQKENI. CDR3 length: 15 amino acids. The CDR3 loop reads CASSPGQGESDTQYF. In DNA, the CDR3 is TGTGCCAGCTCTCCCGGACAGGGGGAATCAGATACGCAGTATTTT.

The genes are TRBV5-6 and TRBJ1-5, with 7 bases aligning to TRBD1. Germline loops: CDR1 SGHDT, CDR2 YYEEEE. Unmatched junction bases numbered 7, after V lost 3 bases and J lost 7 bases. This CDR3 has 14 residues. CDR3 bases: TGTGCCAGCAGCTCGCGACAGGGACGACAGCCCCAGCATTTT. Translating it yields CASSSRQGRQPQHF.

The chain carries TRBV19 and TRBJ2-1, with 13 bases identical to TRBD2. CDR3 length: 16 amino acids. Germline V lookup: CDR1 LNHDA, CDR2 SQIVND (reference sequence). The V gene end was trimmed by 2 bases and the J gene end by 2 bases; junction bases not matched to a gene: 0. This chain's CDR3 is CASSITSGGAYNEQFF. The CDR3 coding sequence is TGTGCCAGTAGTATAACTAGCGGGGGGGCCTACAATGAGCAGTTCTTC. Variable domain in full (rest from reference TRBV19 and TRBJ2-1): DGGITQSPKYLFRKEGQNVTLSCEQNLNHDAMYWYRQDPGQGLRLIYYSQIVNDFQKGDIAEGYSVSREKKESFPLTVTSAQKNPTAFYLCASSITSGGAYNEQFFGPGTRLTVL.

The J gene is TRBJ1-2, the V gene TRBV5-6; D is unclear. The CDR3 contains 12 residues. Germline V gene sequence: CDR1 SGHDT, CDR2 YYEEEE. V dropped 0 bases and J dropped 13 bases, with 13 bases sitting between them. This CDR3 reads CASSLAAGPVTF. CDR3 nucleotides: TGTGCCAGCAGCTTGGCCGCTGGGCCGGTCACCTTC.

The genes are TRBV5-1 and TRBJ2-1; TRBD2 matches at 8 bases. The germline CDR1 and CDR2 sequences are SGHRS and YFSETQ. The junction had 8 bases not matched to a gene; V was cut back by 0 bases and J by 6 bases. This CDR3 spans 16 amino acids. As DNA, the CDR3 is TGCGCCAGCAGCTTGGTTCGGGGGGGCGTTACCAATGAGCAGTTCTTC. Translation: CASSLVRGGVTNEQFF.

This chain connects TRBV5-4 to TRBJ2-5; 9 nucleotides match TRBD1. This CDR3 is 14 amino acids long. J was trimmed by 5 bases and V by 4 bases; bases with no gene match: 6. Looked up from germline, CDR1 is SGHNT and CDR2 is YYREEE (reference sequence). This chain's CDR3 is CASSDGTGPETQYF. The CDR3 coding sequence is TGTGCCAGCAGCGACGGGACAGGGCCGGAGACCCAGTACTTC.

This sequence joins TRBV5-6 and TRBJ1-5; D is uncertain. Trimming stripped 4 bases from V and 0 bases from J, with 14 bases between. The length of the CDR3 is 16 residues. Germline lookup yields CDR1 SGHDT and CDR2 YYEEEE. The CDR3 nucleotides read TGTGCCAGCAGCCTTAGAGCACTTAATAGCAATCAGCCCCAGCATTTT. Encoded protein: CASSLRALNSNQPQHF.

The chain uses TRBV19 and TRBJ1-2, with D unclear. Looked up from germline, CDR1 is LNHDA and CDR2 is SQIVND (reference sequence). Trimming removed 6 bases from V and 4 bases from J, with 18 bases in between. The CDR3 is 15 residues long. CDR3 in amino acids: CASSLERGDTYGYTF. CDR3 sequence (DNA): TGTGCCAGTAGCCTTGAGAGAGGCGATACCTATGGCTACACCTTC.

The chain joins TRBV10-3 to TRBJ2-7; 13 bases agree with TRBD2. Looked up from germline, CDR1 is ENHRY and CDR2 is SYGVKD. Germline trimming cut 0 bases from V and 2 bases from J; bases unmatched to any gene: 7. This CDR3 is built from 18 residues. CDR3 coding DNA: TGTGCCATCAGTGAGTCGGGAGGACTAGCGGGGGACCCCTACGAGCAGTACTTC. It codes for CAISESGGLAGDPYEQYF.

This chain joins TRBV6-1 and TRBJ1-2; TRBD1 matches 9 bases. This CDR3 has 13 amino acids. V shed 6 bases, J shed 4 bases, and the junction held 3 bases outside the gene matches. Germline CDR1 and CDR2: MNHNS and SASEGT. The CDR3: CASRGTGTYGYTF. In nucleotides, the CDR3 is TGTGCCAGCAGGGGGACAGGGACCTATGGCTACACCTTC.

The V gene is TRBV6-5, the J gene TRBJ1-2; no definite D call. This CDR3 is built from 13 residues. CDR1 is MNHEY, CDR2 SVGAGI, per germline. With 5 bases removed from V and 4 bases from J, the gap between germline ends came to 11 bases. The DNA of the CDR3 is TGTGCCAGCAGTCCTAGTGGAGGCTATGGCTACACCTTC. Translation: CASSPSGGYGYTF.

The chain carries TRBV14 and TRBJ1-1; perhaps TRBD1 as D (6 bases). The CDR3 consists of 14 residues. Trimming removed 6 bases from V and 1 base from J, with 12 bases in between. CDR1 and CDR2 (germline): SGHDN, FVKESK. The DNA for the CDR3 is TGTGCCAGCAGTGAGATGGGGGCGAACACTGAAGCTTTCTTT. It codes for CASSEMGANTEAFF.

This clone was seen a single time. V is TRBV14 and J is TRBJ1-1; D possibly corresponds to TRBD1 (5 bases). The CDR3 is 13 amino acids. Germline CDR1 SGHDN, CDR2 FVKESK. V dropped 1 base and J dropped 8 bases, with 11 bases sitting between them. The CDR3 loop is CASSQARQLEAFF. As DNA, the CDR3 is TGTGCCAGCAGCCAAGCCCGACAGCTAGAAGCTTTCTTT. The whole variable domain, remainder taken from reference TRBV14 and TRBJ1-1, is EAGVTQFPSHSVIEKGQTVTLRCDPISGHDNLYWYRRVMGKEIKFLLHFVKESKQDESGMPNNRFLAERTGGTYSTLKVQPAELEDSGVYFCASSQARQLEAFFGQGTRLTVV.